One and the same sample provided the 30 T cell receptor beta chains below, sequenced in a study of OX40 agonist ivuxolimab in advanced cancers. Sequenced by immunoSEQ multiplex PCR; TCRdb stores in-frame clones only, minus some. The sample lists 30,000 to 45,000 clones, around 86% seen once, with 25% to 35% in the top ten. The specimen was CD4+ or CD8+ T cells sorted from blood, collected in a trial of the OX40 agonist ivuxolimab. These receptors were taken from an adult with an advanced solid tumor such as melanoma, head and neck, liver or kidney cancer.

The chain links TRBV19 to TRBJ2-7, with D perhaps TRBD2 (5 bases). Germline loops: CDR1 LNHDA, CDR2 SQIVND (reference sequence). The CDR3 has 14 residues. Trimming cost V 5 bases and J 4 bases, with 15 bases left between them. DNA for the CDR3: TGTGCCAGTAGTCTGCAGTGGACTCAATACGAGCAGTACTTC. It specifies CASSLQWTQYEQYF.

This clone was picked up one time. The V gene is TRBV7-9, the J gene TRBJ2-7; D may correspond to TRBD1 or TRBD2 (6 bases each). The CDR3 has 15 residues. Germline V lookup: CDR1 SEHNR, CDR2 FQNEAQ (reference sequence). V lost 3 bases and J 3 bases, leaving 15 bases between the germline ends. CDR3 sequence: CASSLAGQGLYEQYF. In nucleotides, the CDR3 is TGTGCCAGCAGCTTGGCGGGACAAGGCCTCTACGAGCAGTACTTC.

V is TRBV11-2 and J is TRBJ1-1, with no clear D. CDR3 size: 11 residues. V was clipped by 3 bases and J by 7 bases, with 6 bases between them. CDR1 and CDR2 from the germline V gene are SGHAT and FQNNGV. CDR3 in DNA: TGTGCCAGCAGCTTTTCGGGTGAAGCTTTCTTT. It yields the protein CASSFSGEAFF.

The rearrangement uses TRBV2 and TRBJ2-1; 7 bases line up with TRBD1. CDR3 length equals 12 residues. V lost 6 bases and J lost 15; bases outside the gene matches: 11. Germline CDR1 and CDR2: SNHLY and FYNNEI. For the CDR3, the DNA is TGTGCCAGCAGAGCAGACAGGGTGAAACCGTTCTTC. Encoded protein: CASRADRVKPFF.

The CDR3: CASSIDGRWSTLAGGYNEQFF. CDR3 nucleotide sequence: TGTGCCAGTAGTATAGATGGCCGGTGGTCGACCTTAGCGGGAGGGTACAATGAGCAGTTCTTC. The chain links TRBV19 to TRBJ2-1; TRBD2 aligns across 11 bases. Germline V CDR1 and CDR2: LNHDA, SQIVND (reference sequence). The CDR3 length is 21 residues. Trimming cost V 0 bases and J 4 bases; bases outside gene matches: 17. Based on the CDR3 plus reference TRBV19 and TRBJ2-1, the full variable domain is DGGITQSPKYLFRKEGQNVTLSCEQNLNHDAMYWYRQDPGQGLRLIYYSQIVNDFQKGDIAEGYSVSREKKESFPLTVTSAQKNPTAFYLCASSIDGRWSTLAGGYNEQFFGPGTRLTVL.

The rearrangement joins TRBV29-1 to TRBJ2-1; TRBD1 agrees at 8 bases. Trimming took 7 bases from V and 1 from J; bases not matched to a gene: 6. This CDR3 spans 14 amino acids. Per germline, CDR1 SQVTM and CDR2 ANQGSEA. CDR3 region: CSASDRGSYNEQFF. The CDR3 nucleotides read TGCAGCGCATCCGACAGGGGATCCTACAATGAGCAGTTCTTC.

This chain joins TRBV5-3 and TRBJ2-7; 7 nucleotides align to TRBD1. TRBV5-3 is flagged as an ORF with uncertain function. The J segment lost 2 bases and the V segment lost 1 base, leaving 6 bases of the junction unmatched. This CDR3 comprises 15 residues. The CDR3 DNA sequence: TGTGCCAGAAGCTTGTCCAGACAGGGCACCTACGAGCAGTACTTC. Amino acid sequence: CARSLSRQGTYEQYF.

A note on this clone: The sample contains more than one DNA sequence encoding this CDR3. V and J are TRBV10-1 and TRBJ2-1; D possibly corresponds to TRBD2 (6 bases). Trimming pared 8 bases from V and 13 bases from J, leaving 18 bases between. The CDR3 has 12 amino acids. CDR1 WNHNN and CDR2 SYGVQD come from the germline V gene (reference sequence). CDR3 in amino acids: CASLTGSGEQFF. The DNA of the CDR3 is TGCGCCAGCTTAACAGGTAGCGGTGAACAGTTCTTC.

The V and J genes are TRBV7-9 and TRBJ2-4, with D possibly TRBD1 on 7 matching bases. CDR3 size: 15 residues. Trimming cost V 3 bases and J 7 bases, with 16 bases left between them. Germline V lookup: CDR1 SEHNR, CDR2 FQNEAQ (reference sequence). CDR3 in amino acids: CASSFRQGGKNIQYF. In DNA form, the CDR3 reads TGTGCCAGCAGCTTTCGACAGGGCGGGAAGAACATTCAGTACTTC.

This clone has only a few counts. The chain links TRBV18 to TRBJ1-2; 10 nucleotides match TRBD1. The CDR3 contains 16 residues. J was trimmed by 7 bases and V by 0 bases; bases with no gene match: 8. Germline CDR1 KGHSH, CDR2 LQKENI. CDR3 residues: CASSPPRDRGLRGYTF. The CDR3 DNA is TGTGCCAGCTCACCACCGAGGGACAGGGGTTTACGTGGCTACACCTTC.

The chain couples TRBV11-2 to TRBJ1-5, with 7 bases fitting TRBD1. Trimming took 2 bases from V and 7 from J; bases not matched to a gene: 5. From germline, CDR1 is SGHAT and CDR2 FQNNGV. CDR3 length equals 14 residues. CDR3 nucleotides: TGTGCCAGCAGCTTAATAGGGGGCGGGCAGCCCCAGCATTTT. Translated, it gives CASSLIGGGQPQHF.

V is TRBV6-5 and J is TRBJ1-1; 7 bases fit TRBD1. The V gene end was trimmed by 6 bases and the J gene end by 5 bases; junction bases not matched to a gene: 9. The CDR3 consists of 14 residues. Per germline, CDR1 MNHEY and CDR2 SVGAGI. The CDR3, as DNA: TGTGCCAGCAGGGGTAAGACAGGGCGGACTGAAGCTTTCTTT. Translated, it gives CASRGKTGRTEAFF.

The gene calls are TRBV28 and TRBJ2-3, with 8 bases identical to TRBD1. The CDR3 runs to 16 residues. V gave up 6 bases and J gave up 4 bases; unmatched junction bases: 12. Germline V CDR1 and CDR2: MDHEN, SYDVKM. CDR3 protein: CASSLGQGAGSDTQYF. CDR3 coding DNA: TGTGCCAGCAGCCTTGGTCAGGGGGCTGGTTCAGATACGCAGTATTTT.

This sequence joins TRBV6-1 and TRBJ1-1; D might be TRBD1 (5 bases). Trimming shortened V by 0 bases and J by 9 bases, and 20 bases separated the two germline ends. CDR3 length: 16 amino acids. Germline loops: CDR1 MNHNS, CDR2 SASEGT. The chain's CDR3 is CASSEAWEGPSLKAFF. CDR3 nucleotides: TGTGCCAGCAGTGAAGCTTGGGAGGGACCCTCCCTGAAAGCTTTCTTT.

The chain uses TRBV13 and TRBJ1-4; unclear D gene. The CDR3 runs to 15 residues. Trimming cost V 5 bases and J 2 bases, with 12 bases left between them. Germline values: CDR1 PRHDT, CDR2 FYEKMQ (reference sequence). CDR3 nucleotides: TGTGCCAGCAGCACTCGAGAAGGGACTAATGAAAAACTGTTTTTT. Protein sequence: CASSTREGTNEKLFF.

J is TRBJ2-7 and V is TRBV28, with a possible D match to TRBD2 (6 bases). The CDR3 is 17 amino acids. CDR1 MDHEN and CDR2 SYDVKM come from the germline V gene. Trimming removed 4 bases from V and 3 bases from J, with 22 bases in between. DNA for the CDR3: TGTGCCAGCAGTTCGCCCGCGGGTCTCCCAGCGGGCTACGAGCAGTACTTC. Translating gives CASSSPAGLPAGYEQYF.

The chain joins TRBV7-6 to TRBJ2-1, with D perhaps being TRBD1 or TRBD2 (5 bases each). Trimming stripped 5 bases from V and 5 bases from J, with 10 bases between. The CDR3 extends over 13 amino acids. Germline V CDR1 and CDR2: SGHVS, FNYEAQ. CDR3 nucleotides: TGTGCCAGCAGCAAGGGACGCAACAATGAGCAGTTCTTC. Its protein product is CASSKGRNNEQFF.

This chain joins TRBV13 and TRBJ2-2, with 7 bases matching TRBD2. Losses at the gene ends were 5 bases for V and 3 bases for J; bases not matched to a gene: 15. CDR3 length equals 18 residues. CDR1 PRHDT and CDR2 FYEKMQ come from the germline V gene (reference sequence). Here the CDR3 DNA reads TGTGCCAGCAGCACCGATGGCCTAGCGGAGCGGGACACCGGGGAGCTGTTTTTT. This codes for CASSTDGLAERDTGELFF.

J is TRBJ1-5 and V is TRBV9, with TRBD1 as a possible D gene (5 bases). CDR1 is SGDLS, CDR2 YYNGEE, per germline. Trimming cost V 0 bases and J 5 bases, with 12 bases left between them. The CDR3 spans 15 residues. The DNA for the CDR3 is TGTGCCAGCAGCGTAGGGGGGACGGCCCATCAGCCCCAGCATTTT. Translation: CASSVGGTAHQPQHF.

CDR3 loop: CASSKDPTDTQYF. The CDR3 DNA is TGTGCCAGCAGTAAGGATCCCACAGATACGCAGTATTTT. The V gene is TRBV6-5, the J gene TRBJ2-3, with D hard to call. Germline loops: CDR1 MNHEY, CDR2 SVGAGI. This CDR3 contains 13 residues. V was clipped by 5 bases and J by 2 bases, with 8 bases between them.

The CDR3 sequence is CASSYSRRETQYF. CDR3 bases: TGTGCCAGCAGTTACTCGAGGAGAGAGACCCAGTACTTC. V gene TRBV6-5 combines with J gene TRBJ2-5; D ambiguous. This CDR3 is 13 amino acids long. Germline values: CDR1 MNHEY, CDR2 SVGAGI. The germline V and J ends were trimmed by 0 bases and 4 bases, with 6 bases remaining between them.

The genes are TRBV5-4 and TRBJ2-2, with 9 bases fitting TRBD1. The ends lost 4 bases at V and 5 bases at J; junction bases unmatched: 6. The CDR3 contains 15 residues. Germline CDR1 SGHNT, CDR2 YYREEE (reference sequence). CDR3 sequence (DNA): TGTGCCAGCAGCACGGGACAGGGAAGGACCGGGGAGCTGTTTTTT. It translates to CASSTGQGRTGELFF.

The chain has TRBV15 and TRBJ1-2, with a tentative D call TRBD1 (6 bases). This CDR3 is 13 amino acids long. CDR1 LNHNV and CDR2 YYDKDF come from the germline V gene (reference sequence). Trimming stripped 1 base from V and 7 bases from J, with 10 bases between. In DNA form, the CDR3 reads TGTGCCACCAGCAGAGCCGACAGGCGTGGCTACACCTTC. Encoded protein: CATSRADRRGYTF.

The chain couples TRBV6-5 to TRBJ2-5, with D hard to call. Per the germline V gene, CDR1 is MNHEY and CDR2 is SVGAGI. The CDR3 is 14 residues long. V shed 6 bases and J shed 4 bases, with 15 bases lying between them. The CDR3 DNA reads as TGTGCCAGCAGCCGCCCTAGTGCCGGAGAGACCCAGTACTTC. Its translation is CASSRPSAGETQYF.

The chain is built from TRBV5-1 and TRBJ2-7, with TRBD1 identical over 9 bases. CDR1 SGHRS and CDR2 YFSETQ come from the germline V gene. The CDR3 contains 15 residues. Unmatched junction bases numbered 8, after V lost 4 bases and J lost 3 bases. In DNA, the CDR3 is TGCGCCAGCAGCACAGGGACAGGGAGCGTCTACGAGCAGTACTTC. Translated: CASSTGTGSVYEQYF.

The chain has TRBV7-2 and TRBJ1-6; a possible D gene is TRBD1 (5 bases). CDR3 length: 15 residues. The germline gives CDR1 SGHTA, CDR2 FQGNSA. Trimming cost V 1 base and J 9 bases, with 13 bases left between them. The chain's CDR3 is CASSLGGLGISPLHF. CDR3 nucleotides: TGTGCCAGCAGCTTAGGGGGCCTGGGGATTTCACCCCTCCACTTT.

The J gene is TRBJ2-2, the V gene TRBV19; TRBD1 agrees at 8 bases. The V gene's germline CDR1 is LNHDA and CDR2 SQIVND (reference sequence). V was clipped by 4 bases and J by 6 bases; unmatched bases: 10. The length of the CDR3 is 16 residues. CDR3: CASSRPRGQVAGELFF. The CDR3 DNA reads TGTGCCAGTAGTAGGCCCAGGGGGCAGGTAGCCGGGGAGCTGTTTTTT.

The V and J genes are TRBV5-1 and TRBJ2-7; weak D call: TRBD1 (6 bases). The CDR3 is 15 residues long. V lost 5 bases to trimming and J lost 5 bases, with 20 bases between them. Germline V CDR1 and CDR2: SGHRS, YFSETQ. CDR3 bases: TGCGCCAGCAGACCCCCGGTGGCAGGGGCGGACGAGCAGTACTTC. Protein product: CASRPPVAGADEQYF.

The rearrangement joins TRBV19 to TRBJ2-7; 11 nucleotides match TRBD1. The CDR3 has 13 residues. The junction had 9 bases not matched to a gene; V was cut back by 10 bases and J by 7 bases. CDR1 is LNHDA and CDR2 is SQIVND in the germline V gene (reference sequence). CDR3 in amino acids: CATRTGGSMEQYF. For the CDR3, the DNA is TGTGCCACCCGGACAGGGGGCTCTATGGAGCAGTACTTC.

This chain joins TRBV4-2 and TRBJ2-3; 12 nucleotides match TRBD2. V lost 4 bases to trimming and J lost 4 bases; unmatched junction nucleotides: 9. The CDR3 has 17 amino acids. Germline V gene data show CDR1 as LGHNA and CDR2 as YNFKEQ. The chain's CDR3 is CASSPFASGGAADTQYF. CDR3 sequence (DNA): TGTGCCAGCAGCCCCTTTGCTAGCGGGGGGGCCGCAGATACGCAGTATTTT.